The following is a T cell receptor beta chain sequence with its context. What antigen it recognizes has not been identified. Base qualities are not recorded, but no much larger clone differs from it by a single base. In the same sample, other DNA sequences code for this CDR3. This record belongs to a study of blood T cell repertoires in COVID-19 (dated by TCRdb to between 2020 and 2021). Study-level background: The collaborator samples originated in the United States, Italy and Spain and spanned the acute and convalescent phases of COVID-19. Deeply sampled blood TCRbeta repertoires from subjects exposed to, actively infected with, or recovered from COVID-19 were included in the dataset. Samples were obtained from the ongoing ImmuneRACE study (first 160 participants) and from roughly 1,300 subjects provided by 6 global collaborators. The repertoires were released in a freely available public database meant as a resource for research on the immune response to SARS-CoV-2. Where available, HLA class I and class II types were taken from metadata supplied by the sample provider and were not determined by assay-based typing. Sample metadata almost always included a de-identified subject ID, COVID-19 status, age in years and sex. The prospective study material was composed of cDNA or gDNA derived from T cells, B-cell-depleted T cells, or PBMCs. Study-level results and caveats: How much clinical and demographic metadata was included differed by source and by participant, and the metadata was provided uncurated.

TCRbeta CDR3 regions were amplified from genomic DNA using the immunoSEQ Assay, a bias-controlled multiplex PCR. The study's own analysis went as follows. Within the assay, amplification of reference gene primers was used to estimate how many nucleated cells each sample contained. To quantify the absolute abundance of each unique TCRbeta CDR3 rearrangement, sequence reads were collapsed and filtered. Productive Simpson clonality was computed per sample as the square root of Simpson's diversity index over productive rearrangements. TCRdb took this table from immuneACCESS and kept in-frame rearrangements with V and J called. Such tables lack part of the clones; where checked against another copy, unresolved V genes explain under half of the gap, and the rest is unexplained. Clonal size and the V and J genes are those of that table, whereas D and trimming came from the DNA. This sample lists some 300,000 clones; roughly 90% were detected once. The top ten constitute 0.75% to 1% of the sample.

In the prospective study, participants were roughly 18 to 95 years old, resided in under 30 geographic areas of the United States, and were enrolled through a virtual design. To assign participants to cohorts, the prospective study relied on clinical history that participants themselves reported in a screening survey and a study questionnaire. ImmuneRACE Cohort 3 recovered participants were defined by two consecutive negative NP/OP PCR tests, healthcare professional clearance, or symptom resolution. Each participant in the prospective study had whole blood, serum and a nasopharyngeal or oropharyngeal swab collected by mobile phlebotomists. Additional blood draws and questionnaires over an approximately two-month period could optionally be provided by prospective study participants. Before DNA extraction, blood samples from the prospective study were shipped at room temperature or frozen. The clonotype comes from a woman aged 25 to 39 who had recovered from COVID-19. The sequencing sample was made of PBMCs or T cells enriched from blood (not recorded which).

The DNA reads as follows: TGTGCCAGCAGTTTAACATTAAATCAGCCCCAGCATTTT. Its protein product is CASSLTLNQPQHF. The chain was built from TRBV28 and TRBJ1-5, with no confidently assigned D gene. Trimming costs V 2 bases and J 4 bases, and their ends lie 6 bases apart. The CDR3 contains 13 residues, cysteine and phenylalanine counted. The entry retains the CDR3 DNA only, 39 bases that are in frame from base 1. In the germline V gene, CDR1 corresponds to MDHEN and CDR2 to SYDVKM. With all but the CDR3 taken from the reference TRBV28 and TRBJ1-5 genes, the full variable domain is: DVKVTQSSRYLVKRTGEKVFLECVQDMDHENMFWYRQDPGLGLRLIYFSYDVKMKEKGDIPEGYSVSREKKERFSLILESASTNQTSMYLCASSLTLNQPQHFGDGTRLSIL.